These 8 T cell receptor beta chains were sequenced from one sample in a study of blood T cell repertoires in COVID-19. Repertoires were generated with immunoSEQ multiplex PCR, while TCRdb's copy carries only in-frame clones and drops some. The sample lists around 250,000 clones; 75% to 90% were seen once. Sequencing used PBMCs or T cells enriched from blood (not recorded which). The receptor source for this set is a woman aged 45-65 years who had recovered from COVID-19.

The chain links TRBV28 to TRBJ2-1, with TRBD1 matching over 11 bases. V was clipped by 5 bases and J by 6 bases; unmatched bases: 9. CDR3 length equals 16 residues. Germline V gene data show CDR1 as MDHEN and CDR2 as SYDVKM. The CDR3 DNA is TGTGCCAGCAGTCCCTCCGGGACAGGGGGGTTCAATGAGCAGTTCTTC. The encoded protein is CASSPSGTGGFNEQFF.

V gene TRBV5-1 combines with J gene TRBJ2-1; TRBD2 matches at 10 bases. This CDR3 spans 15 amino acids. CDR1 and CDR2 from the germline V gene are SGHRS and YFSETQ. V shed 2 bases, J shed 7 bases, and the junction held 6 bases outside the gene matches. DNA of the CDR3: TGCGCCAGCAGCTTATTTCCTAGCGGGAGTAATGAGCAGTTCTTC. Translation gives CASSLFPSGSNEQFF.

The rearrangement joins TRBV11-3 to TRBJ2-7; TRBD2 agrees at 11 bases. Germline V gene sequence: CDR1 SGHNT, CDR2 YENEEA. The CDR3 consists of 17 residues. The ends lost 1 base at V and 2 bases at J; junction bases unmatched: 7. The CDR3 DNA reads TGTGCCAGCAGCTTAGGTCGGGGGACTAGCGGAACCTACGAGCAGTACTTC. Protein sequence: CASSLGRGTSGTYEQYF.

The chain joins TRBV2 to TRBJ2-3; TRBD2 matches at 11 bases. Germline V gene sequence: CDR1 SNHLY, CDR2 FYNNEI. The trim removed 5 bases at V and 5 bases at J, leaving 12 bases unmatched. CDR3 length: 17 amino acids. In DNA form, the CDR3 reads TGTGCCAGCAGTCCCATTAGCGGGAGGGCCTGGGGAGATACGCAGTATTTT. Translated: CASSPISGRAWGDTQYF. The full variable domain, its missing parts supplied by reference TRBV2 and TRBJ2-3, is EPEVTQTPSHQVTQMGQEVILRCVPISNHLYFYWYRQILGQKVEFLVSFYNNEISEKSEIFDDQFSVERPDGSNFTLKIRSTKLEDSAMYFCASSPISGRAWGDTQYFGPGTRLTVL.

The V and J genes are TRBV7-2 and TRBJ2-7; D is uncertain. The CDR3 totals 15 residues. Trimming took off 6 bases at V and 0 bases at J, with 15 bases between the two ends. Germline loops: CDR1 SGHTA, CDR2 FQGNSA. This CDR3 reads CASSLTPGSSYEQYF. The CDR3 DNA is TGTGCCAGCAGTCTAACTCCAGGATCCTCCTACGAGCAGTACTTC.

This clone was observed once. The chain carries TRBV2 and TRBJ1-5; perhaps TRBD1 as D (6 bases). The CDR3 sequence is 17 residues long. Trimming removed 2 bases at V and 1 base at J, with 15 bases between. Germline-derived CDR1 and CDR2 are SNHLY and FYNNEI. The CDR3 region is CASSEPGVSQSNQPQHF. In DNA form, the CDR3 reads TGTGCCAGCAGTGAACCAGGGGTTAGTCAAAGCAATCAGCCCCAGCATTTT.

The J gene is TRBJ2-1, the V gene TRBV20-1; 7 bases align to TRBD2. Germline CDR1 DFQATT, CDR2 SNEGSKA (reference sequence). CDR3 length: 17 amino acids. V gave up 3 bases and J gave up 4 bases; unmatched junction bases: 15. The CDR3 region is CSASGLTWEGRYNEQFF. The DNA for the CDR3 is TGCAGTGCTAGTGGACTTACGTGGGAGGGCCGATACAATGAGCAGTTCTTC.

The chain combines TRBV10-3 with TRBJ1-3; 7 positions match TRBD1. Germline CDR1 reads ENHRY; CDR2 reads SYGVKD. Trimming removed 9 bases from V and 4 bases from J; junction bases left unmatched: 9. The CDR3 has 14 residues. CDR3 protein: CAITTGPDGNTIYF. The CDR3 bases are TGTGCCATTACGACAGGGCCGGACGGAAACACCATATATTTT.